This TCR beta chain emerged from a study of T cells in Graves' hyperthyroidism and ophthalmopathy. A note on this clonotype: Its antigen is not identified.

TCR beta CDR3 sequences were amplified from RNA transcripts. First-round RT-PCR with HTBI primers amplified the TCR CDR3 region. TCRdb used MiXCR to reprocess the multiplex PCR reads, holding one entry per CDR3 protein. In the table there are nearly 600,000 distinct CDR3 sequences, 14% of which are singletons. General study results and limits: Ophthalmopathy cases were set apart from stable hyperthyroidism by a 13 V-J model.

Fresh 10 ml peripheral blood yielded PBMCs. Trimming shortened V by 1 base and J by 0 bases, and 6 bases separated the two germline ends. The CDR3 is made up of 14 amino acids. Germline V gene data show CDR1 as SGHTA and CDR2 as FQGTGA. This sequence was found in a woman under 30 with Graves' ophthalmopathy. This rearrangement joins TRBV7-3 to TRBJ2-5; no reliable D call. The sequenced sample consisted of blood. CDR3 region: CASSLRPDQETQYF. Written as DNA, the CDR3 is TGTGCCAGCAGCTTAAGGCCAGACCAAGAGACCCAGTACTTC.